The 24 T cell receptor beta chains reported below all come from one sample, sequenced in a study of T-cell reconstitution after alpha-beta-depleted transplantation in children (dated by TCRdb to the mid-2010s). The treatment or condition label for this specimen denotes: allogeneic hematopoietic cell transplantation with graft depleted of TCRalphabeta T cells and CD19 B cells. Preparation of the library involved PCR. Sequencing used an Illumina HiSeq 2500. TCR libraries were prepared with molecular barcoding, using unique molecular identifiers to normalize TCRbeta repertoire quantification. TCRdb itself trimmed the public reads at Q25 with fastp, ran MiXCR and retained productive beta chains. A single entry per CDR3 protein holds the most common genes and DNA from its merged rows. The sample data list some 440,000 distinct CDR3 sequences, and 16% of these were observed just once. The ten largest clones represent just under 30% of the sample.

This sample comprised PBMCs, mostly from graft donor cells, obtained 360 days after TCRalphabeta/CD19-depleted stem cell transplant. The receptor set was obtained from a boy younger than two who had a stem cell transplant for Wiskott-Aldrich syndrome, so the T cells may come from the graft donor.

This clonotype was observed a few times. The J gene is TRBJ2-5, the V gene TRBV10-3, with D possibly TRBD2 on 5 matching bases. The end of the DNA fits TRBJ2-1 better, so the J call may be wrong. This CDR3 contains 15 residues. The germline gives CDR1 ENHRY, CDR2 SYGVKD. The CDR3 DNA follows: TGTGCCATCAGTGAGCCGCCGGGGTCACAAGAGACCCAGTTCTTC. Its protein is CAISEPPGSQETQFF.

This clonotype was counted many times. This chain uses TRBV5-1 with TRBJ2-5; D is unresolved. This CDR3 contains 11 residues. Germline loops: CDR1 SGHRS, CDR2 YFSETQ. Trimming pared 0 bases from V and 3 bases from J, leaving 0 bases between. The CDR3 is CASSLEETQYF. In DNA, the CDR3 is TGCGCCAGCAGCTTGGAAGAGACCCAGTACTTC.

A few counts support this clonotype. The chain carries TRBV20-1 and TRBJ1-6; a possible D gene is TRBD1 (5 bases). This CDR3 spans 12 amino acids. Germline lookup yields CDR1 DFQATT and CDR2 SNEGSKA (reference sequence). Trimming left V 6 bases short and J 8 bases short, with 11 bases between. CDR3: CSAGQTDSPLHF. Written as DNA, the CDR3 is TGCAGTGCGGGGCAGACAGATTCACCCCTCCACTTT.

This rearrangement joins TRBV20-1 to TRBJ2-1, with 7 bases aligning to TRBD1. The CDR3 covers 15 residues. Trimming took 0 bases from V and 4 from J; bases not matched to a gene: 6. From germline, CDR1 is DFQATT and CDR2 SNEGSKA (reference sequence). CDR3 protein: CSARDLRGRYNEQFF. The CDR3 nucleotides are TGCAGTGCTAGAGATCTTAGGGGGCGGTACAATGAGCAGTTCTTC.

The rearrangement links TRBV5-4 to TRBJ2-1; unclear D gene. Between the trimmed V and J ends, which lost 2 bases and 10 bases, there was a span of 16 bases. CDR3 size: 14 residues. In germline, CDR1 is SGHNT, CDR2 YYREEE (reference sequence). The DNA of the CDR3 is TGTGCCAGCAGCTTAAGTATTGTTGCTCGGGAGCAGTTCTTC. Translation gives CASSLSIVAREQFF.

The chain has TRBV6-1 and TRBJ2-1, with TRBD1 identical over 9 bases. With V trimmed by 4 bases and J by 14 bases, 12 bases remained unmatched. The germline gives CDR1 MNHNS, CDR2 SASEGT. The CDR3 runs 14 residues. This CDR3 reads CASSGGQGYHLEFF. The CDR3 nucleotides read TGTGCCAGCAGTGGGGGACAGGGATATCACCTGGAGTTCTTC.

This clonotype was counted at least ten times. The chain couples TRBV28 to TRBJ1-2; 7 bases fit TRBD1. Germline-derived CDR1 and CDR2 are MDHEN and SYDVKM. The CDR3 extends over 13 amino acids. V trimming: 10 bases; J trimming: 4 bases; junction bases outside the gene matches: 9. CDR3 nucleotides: TGTGCCACCCAACGGGACAGTACCTATGGCTACACCTTC. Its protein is CATQRDSTYGYTF.

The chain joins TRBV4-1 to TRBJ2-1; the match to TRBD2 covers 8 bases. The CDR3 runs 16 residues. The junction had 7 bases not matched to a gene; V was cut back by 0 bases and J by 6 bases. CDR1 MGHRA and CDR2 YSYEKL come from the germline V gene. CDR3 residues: CASSQEYSGGPNEQFF. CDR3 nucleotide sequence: TGCGCCAGCAGCCAAGAGTACAGCGGGGGCCCCAATGAGCAGTTCTTC.

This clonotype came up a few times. The CDR3 region is CASSFLTGGRRTDTQYF. The DNA of the CDR3 is TGTGCCAGCAGTTTCTTAACAGGGGGGAGGAGGACAGATACGCAGTATTTT. The J gene is TRBJ2-3, the V gene TRBV27, with 8 positions matching TRBD1. The length of the CDR3 is 17 residues. Germline V gene lookup returns CDR1 MNHEY and CDR2 SMNVEV (reference sequence). Trimming took 3 bases from V and 3 from J; bases not matched to a gene: 11.

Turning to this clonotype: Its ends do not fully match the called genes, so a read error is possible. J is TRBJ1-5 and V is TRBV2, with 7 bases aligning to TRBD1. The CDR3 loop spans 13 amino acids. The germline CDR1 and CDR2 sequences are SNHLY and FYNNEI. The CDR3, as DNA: TGTGACAGCAGAAGGACAGGTAATCAGCCCCAGCATTTT. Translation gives CDSRRTGNQPQHF.

The CDR3 region is CASSIRRQPQHF. The DNA of the CDR3 is TGTGCCAGTAGTATCCGTCGGCAGCCCCAGCATTTT. This sequence joins TRBV19 and TRBJ1-5; D remains unclear. The germline V gene encodes CDR1 LNHDA and CDR2 SQIVND (reference sequence). CDR3 size: 12 residues. V was clipped by 3 bases and J by 7 bases, with 7 bases between them.

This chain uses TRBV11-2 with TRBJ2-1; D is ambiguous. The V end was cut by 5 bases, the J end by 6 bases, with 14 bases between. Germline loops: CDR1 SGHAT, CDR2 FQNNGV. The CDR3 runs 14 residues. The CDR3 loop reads CASSHDSLGNEQFF. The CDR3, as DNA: TGTGCCAGCAGCCATGACTCCCTCGGCAATGAGCAGTTCTTC.

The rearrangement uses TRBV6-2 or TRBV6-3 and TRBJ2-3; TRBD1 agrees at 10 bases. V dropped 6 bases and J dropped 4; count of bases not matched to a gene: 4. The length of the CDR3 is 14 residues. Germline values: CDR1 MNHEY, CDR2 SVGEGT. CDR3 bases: TGTGCCAGCAGGACAGGGGGCGTCCCAGATACGCAGTATTTT. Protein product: CASRTGGVPDTQYF.

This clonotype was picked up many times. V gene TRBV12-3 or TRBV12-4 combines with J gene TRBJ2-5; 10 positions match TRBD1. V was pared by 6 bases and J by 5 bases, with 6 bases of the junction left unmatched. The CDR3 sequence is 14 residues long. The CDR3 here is CASRTGTGEETQYF. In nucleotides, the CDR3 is TGTGCCAGCAGAACCGGGACAGGGGAGGAGACCCAGTACTTC.

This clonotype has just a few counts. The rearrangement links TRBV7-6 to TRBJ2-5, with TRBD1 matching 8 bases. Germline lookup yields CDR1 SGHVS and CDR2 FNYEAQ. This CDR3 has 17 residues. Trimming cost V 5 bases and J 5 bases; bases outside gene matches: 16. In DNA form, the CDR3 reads TGTGCCAGCAGCCCAAGACAGGGGATCACTGCTGGGGAGACCCAGTACTTC. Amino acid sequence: CASSPRQGITAGETQYF. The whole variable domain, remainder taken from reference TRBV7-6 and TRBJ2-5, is GAGVSQSPRYKVTKRGQDVALRCDPISGHVSLYWYRQALGQGPEFLTYFNYEAQQDKSGLPNDRFSAERPEGSISTLTIQRTEQRDSAMYRCASSPRQGITAGETQYFGPGTRLLVL.

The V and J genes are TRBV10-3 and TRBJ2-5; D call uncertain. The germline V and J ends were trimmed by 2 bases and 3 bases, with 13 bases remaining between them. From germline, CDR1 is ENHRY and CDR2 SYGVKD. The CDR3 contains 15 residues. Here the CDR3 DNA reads TGTGCCATCAGTGAGGCAGGTGATATGAAAGAGACCCAGTACTTC. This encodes CAISEAGDMKETQYF.

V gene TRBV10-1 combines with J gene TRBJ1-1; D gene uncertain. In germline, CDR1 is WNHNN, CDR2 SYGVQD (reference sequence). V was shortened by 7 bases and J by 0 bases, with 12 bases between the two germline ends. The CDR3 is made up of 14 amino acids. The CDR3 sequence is CASTPDPLNTEAFF. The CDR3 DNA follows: TGCGCCAGCACCCCTGACCCCTTGAACACTGAAGCTTTCTTT.

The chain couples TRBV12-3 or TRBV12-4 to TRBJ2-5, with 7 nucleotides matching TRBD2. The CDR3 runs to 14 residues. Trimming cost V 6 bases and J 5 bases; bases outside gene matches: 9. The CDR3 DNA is TGTGCCAGCAGGGGGAGGGCAGGAGGGGAGACCCAGTACTTC. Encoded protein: CASRGRAGGETQYF.

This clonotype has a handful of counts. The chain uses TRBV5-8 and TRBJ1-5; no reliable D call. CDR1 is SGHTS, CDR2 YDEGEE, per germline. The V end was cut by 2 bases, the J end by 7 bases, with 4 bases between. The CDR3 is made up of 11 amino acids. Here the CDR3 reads CASSFPQPQHF. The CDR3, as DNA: TGTGCCAGCAGCTTCCCACAGCCCCAGCATTTT.

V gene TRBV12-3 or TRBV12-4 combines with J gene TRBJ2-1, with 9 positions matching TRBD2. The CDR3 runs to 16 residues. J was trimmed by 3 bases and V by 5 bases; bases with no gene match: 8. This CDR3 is CASSNRLADFYNEQFF. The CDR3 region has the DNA TGTGCCAGCAGTAACCGACTAGCGGATTTCTACAATGAGCAGTTCTTC.

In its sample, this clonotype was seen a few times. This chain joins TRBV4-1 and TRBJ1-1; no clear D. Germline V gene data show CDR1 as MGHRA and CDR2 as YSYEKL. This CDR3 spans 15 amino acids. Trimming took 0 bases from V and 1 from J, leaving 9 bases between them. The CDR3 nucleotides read TGCGCCAGCAGCCAAGATCCATTAGGGAACACTGAAGCTTTCTTT. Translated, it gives CASSQDPLGNTEAFF.

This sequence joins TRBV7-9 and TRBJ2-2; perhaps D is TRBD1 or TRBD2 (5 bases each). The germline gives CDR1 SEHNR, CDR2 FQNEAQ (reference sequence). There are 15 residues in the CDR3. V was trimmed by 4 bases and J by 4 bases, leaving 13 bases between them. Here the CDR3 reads CASSYPPRGTGELFF. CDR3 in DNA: TGTGCCAGCAGCTATCCACCGAGGGGCACCGGGGAGCTGTTTTTT.

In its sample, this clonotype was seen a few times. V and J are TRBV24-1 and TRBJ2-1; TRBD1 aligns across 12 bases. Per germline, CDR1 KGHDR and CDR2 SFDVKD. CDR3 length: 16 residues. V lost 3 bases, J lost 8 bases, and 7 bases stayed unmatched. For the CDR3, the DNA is TGTGCCACCAGTGATCCCGGGACAGGGGGCAAGGATGAGCAGTTCTTC. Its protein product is CATSDPGTGGKDEQFF.

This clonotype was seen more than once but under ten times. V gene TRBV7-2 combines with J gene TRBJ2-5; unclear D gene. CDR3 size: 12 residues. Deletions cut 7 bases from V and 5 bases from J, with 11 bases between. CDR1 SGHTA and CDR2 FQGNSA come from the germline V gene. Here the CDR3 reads CASTQSRETQYF. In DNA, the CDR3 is TGTGCCAGCACCCAGTCGAGGGAGACCCAGTACTTC.